These 21 T cell receptor beta chains came from one sample sequenced in a study of vaccination and CD4 T cells after COVID-19. Cultured CD4+ T cell DNA was sequenced using the Oncomine TCR Beta short-read assay. TCRdb reprocessed the PCR reads via MiXCR and lists one record per CDR3 protein. Of 15,000 to 17,000 distinct CDR3 sequences in the sample, around 48% were seen once. Treatment denoted: approximately 9-day PBMC culture with coronavirus spike peptide pools or control peptides (ViraFEST assay). Their recognized antigens are unknown. This material consisted of CD4+ T cells from blood, cultured in vitro, taken before SARS-CoV-2 vaccination. The source is a human donor who had recovered from COVID-19.

V is TRBV18 and J is TRBJ2-7; TRBD1 might be the D (6 bases). Trimming stripped 4 bases from V and 4 bases from J, with 8 bases between. The CDR3 length is 12 residues. The germline V gene has CDR1 KGHSH and CDR2 LQKENI. The CDR3 coding sequence is TGTGCCAGCTCACGGACAGATTACGAGCAGTACTTC. The encoded protein is CASSRTDYEQYF.

This clonotype was seen a few times. The gene calls are TRBV6-7 and TRBJ1-6; 7 nucleotides line up with TRBD1. TRBV6-7 belongs to the ORF category, with a function that is uncertain. The ends lost 6 bases at V and 0 bases at J; junction bases unmatched: 11. This CDR3 is 18 amino acids long. CDR3 loop: CASRTGTAPSSYNSPLHF. The CDR3 DNA follows: TGTGCCAGCAGAACCGGGACAGCGCCCAGCTCCTATAATTCACCCCTCCACTTT.

This clonotype has only a few counts. The chain recombines TRBV7-9 with TRBJ1-1; tentatively, D is TRBD1 (5 bases). V gave up 5 bases and J gave up 4 bases, with 8 bases separating them. Germline V gene data show CDR1 as SEHNR and CDR2 as FQNEAQ (reference sequence). CDR3 length: 12 residues. Here the CDR3 DNA reads TGTGCCAGCAGCCAGGGCGGCACTGAAGCTTTCTTT. Residues: CASSQGGTEAFF.

This clonotype was seen only a few times. In DNA, the CDR3 is TGTGCCAGCTCACCACGACCAGGGGGCGGAGGGACGCAGTATTTT. Translation gives CASSPRPGGGGTQYF. J is TRBJ2-3 and V is TRBV18, with 8 bases aligning to TRBD1. The CDR3 spans 15 residues. The ends lost 1 base at V and 9 bases at J; junction bases unmatched: 9. Germline V gives CDR1 KGHSH, CDR2 LQKENI.

In its sample, this clonotype was seen a few times. V gene TRBV27 combines with J gene TRBJ2-7; D possibly corresponds to TRBD2 (5 bases). The CDR3 is made up of 13 amino acids. The germline V gene encodes CDR1 MNHEY and CDR2 SMNVEV (reference sequence). V dropped 6 bases and J dropped 4 bases, with 13 bases sitting between them. DNA of the CDR3: TGTGCCAGCAGCCCGAGGGCCAAGTACGAGCAGTACTTC. Translating gives CASSPRAKYEQYF.

The CDR3 DNA reads TGCAGCGTTGTGGTAGGAGGGACCGGGGAGCTGTTTTTT. Protein: CSVVVGGTGELFF. The chain has TRBV29-1 and TRBJ2-2; D possibly corresponds to TRBD2 (6 bases). This CDR3 comprises 13 residues. V dropped 4 bases and J dropped 5 bases, with 11 bases sitting between them. The germline gives CDR1 SQVTM, CDR2 ANQGSEA.

This chain joins TRBV20-1 and TRBJ2-3; the D is unclear. Germline CDR1 is DFQATT and CDR2 is SNEGSKA (reference sequence). V lost 7 bases and J 5 bases, leaving 25 bases between the germline ends. The CDR3 sequence is 16 residues long. The CDR3 sequence is CSGESQFGSYRDTQYF. The CDR3 DNA sequence: TGCAGTGGAGAATCCCAGTTTGGTTCATATCGAGATACGCAGTATTTT.

V is TRBV20-1 and J is TRBJ2-1, with D possibly being TRBD2 (6 bases). The ends were cut back, 3 bases at V and 6 bases at J, with 12 bases in the middle. Germline lookup yields CDR1 DFQATT and CDR2 SNEGSKA (reference sequence). There are 13 residues in the CDR3. The CDR3: CSARRGLFNEQFF. In DNA form, the CDR3 reads TGCAGTGCTAGGCGGGGACTCTTCAATGAGCAGTTCTTC.

This clonotype was counted between two and nine times. The V call is TRBV20-1, the J call TRBJ1-1; TRBD1 aligns across 8 bases. Germline assignment: CDR1 DFQATT and CDR2 SNEGSKA (reference sequence). The CDR3 contains 13 residues. V was pared by 4 bases and J by 5 bases, with 6 bases of the junction left unmatched. The CDR3 coding sequence is TGCAGTGCTATTTCCGGGACAGGAACTGAAGCTTTCTTT. It specifies CSAISGTGTEAFF.

The chain employs TRBV25-1 and TRBJ1-1, with 7 bases fitting TRBD1. CDR3 length: 16 residues. The trim removed 4 bases at V and 2 bases at J, leaving 10 bases unmatched. Germline CDR1 MGHDK, CDR2 SYGVNS. CDR3 in DNA: TGTGCCAGCAGTGGCCGGGACAGAGGGTACAACACTGAAGCTTTCTTT. Translating it yields CASSGRDRGYNTEAFF.

In nucleotides, the CDR3 is TGCAGTGCTAGAAAGGCAGGGCAAAATCAGCCCCAGCATTTT. It codes for CSARKAGQNQPQHF. The chain carries TRBV20-1 and TRBJ1-5, with D possibly being TRBD1 (5 bases). There are 14 residues in the CDR3. Germline V gene sequence: CDR1 DFQATT, CDR2 SNEGSKA (reference sequence). V lost 2 bases and J 4 bases, leaving 12 bases between the germline ends.

CDR3 residues: CASKMGGTDTQYF. The CDR3 coding sequence is TGTGCCAGCAAGATGGGGGGCACAGATACGCAGTATTTT. The rearrangement links TRBV2 to TRBJ2-3; D possibly matches TRBD1 or TRBD2 (5 bases each). CDR1 and CDR2 (germline): SNHLY, FYNNEI. The CDR3 spans 13 residues. V was shortened by 7 bases and J by 1 base, with 9 bases between the two germline ends.

The chain combines TRBV28 with TRBJ2-7; TRBD2 matches 7 bases. Per germline, CDR1 MDHEN and CDR2 SYDVKM. V shed 5 bases and J 1 base; nucleotides not matched to a gene: 8. The CDR3 has 15 residues. The CDR3 loop reads CASSPMTAGSYEQYF. The CDR3 DNA follows: TGTGCCAGCAGTCCGATGACAGCGGGATCCTACGAGCAGTACTTC.

The chain combines TRBV19 with TRBJ2-5, with 9 bases identical to TRBD1. The CDR3 has 16 amino acids. V shed 4 bases, J shed 6 bases, and the junction held 12 bases outside the gene matches. Germline CDR1 and CDR2: LNHDA and SQIVND (reference sequence). The chain's CDR3 is CASSKDRDRAGKTQYF. DNA of the CDR3: TGTGCCAGTAGTAAAGACCGGGACAGGGCGGGAAAGACCCAGTACTTC. The complete variable domain, with remaining parts taken from reference TRBV19 and TRBJ2-5, reads DGGITQSPKYLFRKEGQNVTLSCEQNLNHDAMYWYRQDPGQGLRLIYYSQIVNDFQKGDIAEGYSVSREKKESFPLTVTSAQKNPTAFYLCASSKDRDRAGKTQYFGPGTRLLVL.

V usage is TRBV5-1 and J usage is TRBJ2-7; 8 bases are a match to TRBD1. The ends lost 1 base at V and 6 bases at J; junction bases unmatched: 12. The germline V gene encodes CDR1 SGHRS and CDR2 YFSETQ. The CDR3 is 16 residues long. CDR3 residues: CASSLWLDRATSEQYF. In DNA form, the CDR3 reads TGCGCCAGCAGCTTGTGGCTGGACAGGGCCACATCCGAGCAGTACTTC.

The V gene is TRBV6-1, the J gene TRBJ1-5; D not resolved. Germline V gene data show CDR1 as MNHNS and CDR2 as SASEGT. The CDR3 consists of 14 residues. Between the trimmed V and J ends, which lost 3 bases and 3 bases, there was a span of 9 bases. The CDR3 loop reads CASSDVGLNQPQHF. CDR3 coding DNA: TGTGCCAGCAGTGACGTGGGCCTCAATCAGCCCCAGCATTTT.

The J gene is TRBJ2-3, the V gene TRBV7-8; 7 nucleotides line up with TRBD2. V shed 2 bases and J 2 bases; nucleotides not matched to a gene: 4. The CDR3 loop spans 15 amino acids. From germline, CDR1 is SGHVS and CDR2 FQNEAQ. The CDR3 DNA follows: TGTGCCAGCAGCTTACGAAGCGGGAACACAGATACGCAGTATTTT. It is translated as CASSLRSGNTDTQYF.

The table lists this clonotype with a few counts. This chain links TRBV5-5 with TRBJ1-5; D gene unclear. The germline CDR1 and CDR2 sequences are SGHKS and YYEKEE (reference sequence). V shed 0 bases and J shed 6 bases, with 7 bases lying between them. CDR3 length: 13 residues. This CDR3 reads CASSLEGGQPQHF. The CDR3 DNA reads TGTGCCAGCAGCTTGGAGGGAGGTCAGCCCCAGCATTTT.

The chain joins TRBV7-7 to TRBJ2-1; 11 bases map to TRBD2. Germline V gene sequence: CDR1 SSHAT, CDR2 FNYEAQ (reference sequence). This CDR3 is built from 14 residues. In DNA form, the CDR3 reads TGTGCTAGTGCTAGCGGGAGGCCCTACAATGAGCAGTTCTTC. This sequence encodes CASASGRPYNEQFF.

Only one count was recorded for this clonotype. J is TRBJ1-5 and V is TRBV12-3 or TRBV12-4; tentative D call: TRBD1 (5 bases). The CDR3 is 13 residues long. Trimming left V 6 bases short and J 4 bases short, with 10 bases between. The CDR3 reads CASSQGVNQPQHF. DNA of the CDR3: TGTGCCAGCAGCCAAGGGGTGAATCAGCCCCAGCATTTT.

The rearrangement links TRBV5-1 to TRBJ2-1, with 8 bases fitting TRBD1. With 3 bases clipped from V and 3 bases from J, the junction kept 2 bases outside the gene matches. The CDR3 runs 14 residues. CDR1 SGHRS and CDR2 YFSETQ come from the germline V gene. The DNA for the CDR3 is TGCGCCAGCAGCTGGGGGACAGGCTACAATGAGCAGTTCTTC. Translation: CASSWGTGYNEQFF.